This T cell receptor (beta chain) appears in the sequencing data of a study of T cell changes during pregnancy in multiple sclerosis. This table comes from immunoSEQ multiplex PCR, and its TCRdb copy is limited to in-frame clones, with some not included. The table lists 50,000 to 65,000 clones, around 85% of them singletons. The CDR3 totals 15 residues. The V segment lost 1 base and the J segment 1 base; nucleotides outside the gene matches: 3. Germline V gives CDR1 LGHNA, CDR2 YNFKEQ. The sequence was collected from a female donor with multiple sclerosis, enrolled in a pregnancy study. Material: CD4+ T cells from peripheral blood mononuclear cells, obtained in the third trimester of pregnancy. The V and J genes are TRBV4-2 and TRBJ2-5; 7 nucleotides align to TRBD1. CDR3 loop: CASSQGQGAQETQYF. The CDR3, as DNA: TGTGCCAGCAGCCAAGGACAGGGCGCCCAAGAGACCCAGTACTTC.